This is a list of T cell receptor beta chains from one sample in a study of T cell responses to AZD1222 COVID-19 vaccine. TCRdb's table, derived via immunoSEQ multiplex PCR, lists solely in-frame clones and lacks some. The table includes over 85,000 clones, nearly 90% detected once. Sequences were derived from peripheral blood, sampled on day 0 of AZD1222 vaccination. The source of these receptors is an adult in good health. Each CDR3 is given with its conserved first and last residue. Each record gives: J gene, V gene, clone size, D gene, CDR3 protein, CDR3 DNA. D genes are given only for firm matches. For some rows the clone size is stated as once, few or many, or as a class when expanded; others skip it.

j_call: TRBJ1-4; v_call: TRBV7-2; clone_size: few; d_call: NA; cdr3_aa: CASSLVGQGATNEKLFF; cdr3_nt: TGTGCCAGCAGCTTAGTGGGCCAGGGCGCAACTAATGAAAAACTGTTTTTT
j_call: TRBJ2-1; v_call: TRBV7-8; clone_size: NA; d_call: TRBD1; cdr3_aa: CASSLPPRGSEQFF; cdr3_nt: TGTGCCAGCAGCTTACCCCCCAGGGGGAGTGAGCAGTTCTTC
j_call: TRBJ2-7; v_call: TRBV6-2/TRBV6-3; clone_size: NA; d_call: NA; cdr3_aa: CASSWERWSSSYEQYF; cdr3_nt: TGTGCCAGCAGTTGGGAGAGGTGGTCGAGCTCCTACGAGCAGTACTTC
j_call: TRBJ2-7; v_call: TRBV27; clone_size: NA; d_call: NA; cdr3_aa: CASSFLGVYEQYF; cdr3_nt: TGTGCCAGCAGTTTCTTGGGAGTCTACGAGCAGTACTTC
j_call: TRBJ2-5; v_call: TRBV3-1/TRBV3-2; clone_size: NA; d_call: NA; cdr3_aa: CASSRQGPGGETQYF; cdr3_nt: TGTGCCAGCAGCCGTCAGGGCCCGGGCGGAGAGACCCAGTACTTC
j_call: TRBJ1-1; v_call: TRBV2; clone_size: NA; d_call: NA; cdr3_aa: CASGGQPNTEAFF; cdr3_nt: TGTGCCAGCGGAGGACAGCCGAACACTGAAGCTTTCTTT
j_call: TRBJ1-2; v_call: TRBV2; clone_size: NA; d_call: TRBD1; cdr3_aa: CASKLRQGAEGYTF; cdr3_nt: TGTGCCAGCAAATTAAGACAGGGGGCGGAAGGCTACACCTTC
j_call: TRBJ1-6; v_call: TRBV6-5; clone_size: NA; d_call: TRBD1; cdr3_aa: CASSYSVQGVNSPLHF; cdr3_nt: TGTGCCAGCAGTTACTCGGTCCAGGGGGTTAATTCACCCCTCCACTTT
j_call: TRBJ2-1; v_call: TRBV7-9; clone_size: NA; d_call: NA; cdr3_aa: CASSFDEQFF; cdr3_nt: TGTGCCAGCAGCTTCGATGAGCAGTTCTTC
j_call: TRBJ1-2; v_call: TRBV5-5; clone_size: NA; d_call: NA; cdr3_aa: CASSSQQASVNYGYTF; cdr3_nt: TGTGCCAGCAGCTCGCAACAGGCCTCCGTCAACTATGGCTACACCTTC
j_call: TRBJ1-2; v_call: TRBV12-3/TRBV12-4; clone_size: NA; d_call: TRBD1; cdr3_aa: CASKGQGTYGYTF; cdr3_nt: TGTGCCAGCAAAGGACAGGGAACGTATGGCTACACCTTC
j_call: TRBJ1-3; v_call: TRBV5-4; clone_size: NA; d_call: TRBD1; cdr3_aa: CASSLAGGAGNTIYF; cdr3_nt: TGTGCCAGCAGCTTGGCAGGGGGAGCTGGAAACACCATATATTTT
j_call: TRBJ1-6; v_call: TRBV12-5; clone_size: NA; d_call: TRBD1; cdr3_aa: CASGGGRMGRSPLHF; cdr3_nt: TGTGCCTCAGGGGGTGGGCGAATGGGTCGGTCACCCCTCCACTTT
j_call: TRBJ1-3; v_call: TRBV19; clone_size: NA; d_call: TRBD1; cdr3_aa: CASRRQGPSPGNTIYF; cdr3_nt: TGTGCCAGTAGGAGACAGGGCCCTTCTCCCGGAAACACCATATATTTT
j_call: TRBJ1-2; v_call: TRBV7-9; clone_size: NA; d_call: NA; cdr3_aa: CASGTGIGMASYGYTF; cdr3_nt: TGTGCCAGCGGAACAGGGATAGGGATGGCTAGCTATGGCTACACCTTC
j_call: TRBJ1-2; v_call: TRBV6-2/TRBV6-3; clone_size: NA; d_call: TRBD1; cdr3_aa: CASSLQGDYGYTF; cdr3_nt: TGTGCCAGCAGTCTCCAGGGGGACTATGGCTACACCTTC
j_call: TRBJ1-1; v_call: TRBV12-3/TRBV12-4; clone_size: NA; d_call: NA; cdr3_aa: CASSPTGFPEAFF; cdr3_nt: TGTGCCAGCAGTCCCACAGGGTTCCCTGAAGCTTTCTTT
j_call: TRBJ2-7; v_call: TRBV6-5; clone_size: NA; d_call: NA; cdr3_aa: CASSYSVTGSYEQYF; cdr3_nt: TGTGCCAGCAGTTACTCCGTGACAGGCTCCTACGAGCAGTACTTC
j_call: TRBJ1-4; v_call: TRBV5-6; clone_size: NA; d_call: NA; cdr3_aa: CASSSPQGRLNEKLFF; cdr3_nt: TGTGCCAGCAGCTCACCTCAGGGACGGCTTAATGAAAAACTGTTTTTT
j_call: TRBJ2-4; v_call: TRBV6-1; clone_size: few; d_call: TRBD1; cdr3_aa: CASSDRGLAKNIQYF; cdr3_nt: TGTGCCAGCAGTGACAGGGGGCTGGCCAAAAACATTCAGTACTTC
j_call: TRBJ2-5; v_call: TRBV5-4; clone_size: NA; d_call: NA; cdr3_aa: CASSSPGYQETQYF; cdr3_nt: TGTGCCAGCAGCTCCCCGGGGTACCAAGAGACCCAGTACTTC
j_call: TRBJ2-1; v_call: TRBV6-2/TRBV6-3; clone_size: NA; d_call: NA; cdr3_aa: CASSYSAWGGLGNEQFF; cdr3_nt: TGTGCCAGCAGTTACTCGGCGTGGGGGGGCTTAGGAAATGAGCAGTTCTTC
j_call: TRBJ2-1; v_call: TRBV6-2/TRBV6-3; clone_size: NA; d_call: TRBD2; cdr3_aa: CASSRLAGQYNEQFF; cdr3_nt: TGTGCCAGCAGCCGACTAGCGGGGCAATACAATGAGCAGTTCTTC
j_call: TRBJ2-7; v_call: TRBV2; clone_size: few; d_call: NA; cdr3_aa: CASSEAVFVMGDEQYF; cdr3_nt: TGTGCCAGCAGTGAAGCGGTGTTTGTAATGGGGGACGAGCAGTACTTC
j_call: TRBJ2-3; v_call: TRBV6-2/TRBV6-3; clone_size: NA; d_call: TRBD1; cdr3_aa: CASSPPRTGTTDTQYF; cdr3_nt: TGTGCCAGCAGCCCACCCCGGACAGGGACCACAGATACGCAGTATTTT
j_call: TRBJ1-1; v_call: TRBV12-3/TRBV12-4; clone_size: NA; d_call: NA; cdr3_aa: CASSLTGNTEAFF; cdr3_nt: TGTGCCAGCAGTTTGACCGGGAACACTGAAGCTTTCTTT
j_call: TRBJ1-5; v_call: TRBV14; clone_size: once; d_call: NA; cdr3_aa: CASSQGGRGNQPQHF; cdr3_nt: TGTGCCAGCAGCCAAGGGGGCCGGGGGAATCAGCCCCAGCATTTT
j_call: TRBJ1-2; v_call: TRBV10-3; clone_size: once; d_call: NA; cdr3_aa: CAISESKGPQGGYTF; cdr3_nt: TGTGCCATCAGTGAGTCGAAGGGGCCCCAAGGTGGCTACACCTTC
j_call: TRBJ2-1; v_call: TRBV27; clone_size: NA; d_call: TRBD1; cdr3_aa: CASSPVTGGYNEQFF; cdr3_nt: TGTGCCAGCAGCCCTGTCACAGGGGGCTACAATGAGCAGTTCTTC
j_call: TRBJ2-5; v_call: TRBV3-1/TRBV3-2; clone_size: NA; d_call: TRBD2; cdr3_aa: CASSHFPSGGRDQETQYF; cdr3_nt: TGTGCCAGCAGCCATTTTCCTAGCGGGGGCCGGGATCAAGAGACCCAGTACTTC
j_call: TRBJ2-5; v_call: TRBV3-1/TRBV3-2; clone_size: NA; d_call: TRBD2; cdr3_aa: CASSPSGGAQETQYF; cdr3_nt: TGTGCCAGCAGCCCCTCGGGAGGGGCACAAGAGACCCAGTACTTC
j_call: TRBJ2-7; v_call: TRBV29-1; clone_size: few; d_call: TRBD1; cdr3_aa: CSVEDPGQDFSYEQYF; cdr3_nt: TGCAGCGTTGAAGATCCGGGACAGGATTTCTCCTACGAGCAGTACTTC
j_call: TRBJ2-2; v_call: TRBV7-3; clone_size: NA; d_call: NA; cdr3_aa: CASSVTSTGELFF; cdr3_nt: TGTGCCAGCAGCGTAACCTCCACCGGGGAGCTGTTTTTT
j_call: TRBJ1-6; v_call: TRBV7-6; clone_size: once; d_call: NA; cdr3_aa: CASSLARASSPLHF; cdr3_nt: TGTGCCAGCAGCTTAGCCAGGGCGTCTTCACCCCTCCACTTT
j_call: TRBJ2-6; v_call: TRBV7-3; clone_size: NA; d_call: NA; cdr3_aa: CASSGQSGANVLTF; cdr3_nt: TGTGCCAGCAGCGGACAGTCTGGGGCCAACGTCCTGACTTTC
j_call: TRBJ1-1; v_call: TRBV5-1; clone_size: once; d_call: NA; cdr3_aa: CASSEPQGPEAFF; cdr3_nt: TGCGCCAGCAGCGAACCGCAAGGCCCTGAAGCTTTCTTT
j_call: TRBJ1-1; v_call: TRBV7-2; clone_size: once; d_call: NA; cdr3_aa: CASSPRGGHMNTEAFF; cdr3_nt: TGTGCCAGCAGCCCCCGCGGGGGGCATATGAACACTGAAGCTTTCTTT
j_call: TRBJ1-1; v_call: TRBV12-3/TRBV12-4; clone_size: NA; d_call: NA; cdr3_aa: CASKGGYTEAFF; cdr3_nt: TGTGCCAGTAAGGGCGGGTACACTGAAGCTTTCTTT
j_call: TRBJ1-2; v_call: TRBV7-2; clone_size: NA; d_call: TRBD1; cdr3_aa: CASSAPGQRKTNYGYTF; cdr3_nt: TGTGCCAGCAGCGCCCCGGGACAGAGGAAAACTAACTATGGCTACACCTTC
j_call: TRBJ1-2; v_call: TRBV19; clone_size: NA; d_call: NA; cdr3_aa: CASSSRREIETFRYTF; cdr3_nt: TGTGCCAGTAGTTCCCGCCGGGAAATCGAGACTTTTCGCTACACCTTC
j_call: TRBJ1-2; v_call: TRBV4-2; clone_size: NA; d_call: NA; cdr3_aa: CASSPQDGRENYGYTF; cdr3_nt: TGTGCCAGCAGCCCTCAGGACGGCAGGGAAAACTATGGCTACACCTTC
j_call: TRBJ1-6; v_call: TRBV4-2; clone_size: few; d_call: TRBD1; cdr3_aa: CASSQSTGGNSPLHF; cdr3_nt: TGTGCCAGCAGCCAGTCGACAGGGGGAAATTCACCCCTCCACTTT
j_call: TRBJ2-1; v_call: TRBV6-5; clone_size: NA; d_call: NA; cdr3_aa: CATVGGRSMMQFF; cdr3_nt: TGTGCCACCGTAGGGGGACGATCAATGATGCAGTTCTTC
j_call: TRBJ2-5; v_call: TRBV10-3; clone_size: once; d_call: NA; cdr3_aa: CAISVRERETQYF; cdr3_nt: TGTGCCATCAGTGTCAGGGAGAGGGAGACCCAGTACTTC
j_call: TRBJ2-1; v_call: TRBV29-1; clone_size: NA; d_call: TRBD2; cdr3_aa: CSVVPARGYVENEQFF; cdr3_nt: TGCAGCGTTGTCCCGGCGCGGGGGTACGTTGAAAATGAGCAGTTCTTC